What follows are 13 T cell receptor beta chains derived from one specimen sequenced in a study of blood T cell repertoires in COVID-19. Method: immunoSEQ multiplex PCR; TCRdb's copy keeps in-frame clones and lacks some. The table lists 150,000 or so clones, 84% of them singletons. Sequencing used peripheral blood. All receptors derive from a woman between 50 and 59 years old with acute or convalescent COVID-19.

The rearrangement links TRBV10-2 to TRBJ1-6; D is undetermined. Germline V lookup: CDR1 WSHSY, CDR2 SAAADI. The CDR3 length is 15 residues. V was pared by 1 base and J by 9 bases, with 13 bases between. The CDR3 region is CASSEFGRLTSPLHF. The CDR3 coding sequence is TGCGCCAGCAGTGAGTTTGGGAGACTGACTTCACCCCTCCACTTT.

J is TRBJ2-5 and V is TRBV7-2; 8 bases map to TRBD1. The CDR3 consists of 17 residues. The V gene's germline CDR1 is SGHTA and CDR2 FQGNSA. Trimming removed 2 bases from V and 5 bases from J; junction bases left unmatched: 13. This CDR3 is CASSLRDRMVGQETQYF. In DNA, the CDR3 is TGTGCCAGCAGCTTAAGGGACAGGATGGTGGGTCAGGAGACCCAGTACTTC.

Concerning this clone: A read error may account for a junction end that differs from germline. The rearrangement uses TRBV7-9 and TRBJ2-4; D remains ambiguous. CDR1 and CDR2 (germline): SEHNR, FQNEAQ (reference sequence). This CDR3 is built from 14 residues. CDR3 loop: CASSLSVAQNIQYF. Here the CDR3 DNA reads TGTGCCAGCAGCTTATCGGTAGCCCAAAACATTCAGTACTTC. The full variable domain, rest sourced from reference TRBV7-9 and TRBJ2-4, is DTGVSQNPRHKITKRGQNVTFRCDPISEHNRLYWYRQTLGQGPEFLTYFQNEAQLEKSRLLSDRFSAERPKGSFSTLEIQRTEQGDSAMYLCASSLSVAQNIQYFGAGTRLSVL.

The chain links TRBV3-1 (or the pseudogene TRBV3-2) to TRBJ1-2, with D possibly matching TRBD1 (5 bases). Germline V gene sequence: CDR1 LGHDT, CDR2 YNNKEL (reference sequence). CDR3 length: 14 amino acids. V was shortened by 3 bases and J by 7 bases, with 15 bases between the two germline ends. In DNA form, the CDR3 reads TGTGCCAGCAGCCAGAGTCAGGGCCTGAGTGGCTACACCTTC. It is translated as CASSQSQGLSGYTF.

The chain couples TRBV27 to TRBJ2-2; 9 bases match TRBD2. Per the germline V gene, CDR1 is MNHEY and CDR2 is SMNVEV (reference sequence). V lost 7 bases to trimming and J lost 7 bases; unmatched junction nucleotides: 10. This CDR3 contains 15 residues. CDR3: CASNRGRALGGELFF. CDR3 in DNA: TGTGCCAGCAACCGCGGGAGGGCCTTGGGCGGGGAGCTGTTTTTT.

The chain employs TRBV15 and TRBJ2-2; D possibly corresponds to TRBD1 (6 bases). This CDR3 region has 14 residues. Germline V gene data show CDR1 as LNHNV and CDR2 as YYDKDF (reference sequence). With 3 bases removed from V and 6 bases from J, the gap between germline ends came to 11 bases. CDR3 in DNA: TGTGCCACCAGCAGTTCGGACAGTCCCGGGGAGCTGTTTTTT. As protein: CATSSSDSPGELFF.

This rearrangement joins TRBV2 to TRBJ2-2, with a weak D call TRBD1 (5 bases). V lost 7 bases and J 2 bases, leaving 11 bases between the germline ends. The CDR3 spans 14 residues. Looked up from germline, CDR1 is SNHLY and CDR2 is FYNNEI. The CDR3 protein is CASTRDRNTGELFF. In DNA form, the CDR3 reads TGTGCCAGCACCCGAGACAGAAACACCGGGGAGCTGTTTTTT.

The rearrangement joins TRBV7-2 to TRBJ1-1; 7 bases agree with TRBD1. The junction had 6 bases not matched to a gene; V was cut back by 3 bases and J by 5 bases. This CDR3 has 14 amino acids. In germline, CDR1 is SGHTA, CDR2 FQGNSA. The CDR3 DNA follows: TGTGCCAGCAGCTTGACAGGGTCCGTTACTGAAGCTTTCTTT. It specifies CASSLTGSVTEAFF.

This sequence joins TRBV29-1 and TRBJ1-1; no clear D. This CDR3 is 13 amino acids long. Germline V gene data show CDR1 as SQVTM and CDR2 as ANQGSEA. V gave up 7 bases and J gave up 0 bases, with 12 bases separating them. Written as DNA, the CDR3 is TGCAGCGCCGAGGAGTTTATGAACACTGAAGCTTTCTTT. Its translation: CSAEEFMNTEAFF.

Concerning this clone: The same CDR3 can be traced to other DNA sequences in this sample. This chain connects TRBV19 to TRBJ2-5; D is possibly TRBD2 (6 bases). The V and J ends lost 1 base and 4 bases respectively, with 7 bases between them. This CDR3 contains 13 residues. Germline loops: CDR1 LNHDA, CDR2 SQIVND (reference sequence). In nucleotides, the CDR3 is TGTGCCAGTAGTATAGCGGGGGTAGAGACCCAGTACTTC. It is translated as CASSIAGVETQYF.

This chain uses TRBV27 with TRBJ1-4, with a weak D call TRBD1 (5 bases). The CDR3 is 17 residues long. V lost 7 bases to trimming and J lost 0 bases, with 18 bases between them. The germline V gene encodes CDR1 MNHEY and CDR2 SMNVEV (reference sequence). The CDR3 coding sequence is TGTGCCAGCACCCCCCAGGGTGGGGTTGCAACTAATGAAAAACTGTTTTTT. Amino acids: CASTPQGGVATNEKLFF.

CDR3 in DNA: TGTGCCAGCAGCGCCCGGACAGGGGGCCGAACTGAAGCTTTCTTT. Translation gives CASSARTGGRTEAFF. The chain joins TRBV7-2 to TRBJ1-1; 11 positions match TRBD1. With V trimmed by 5 bases and J by 5 bases, 7 bases remained unmatched. This CDR3 region has 15 residues. The V gene's germline CDR1 is SGHTA and CDR2 FQGNSA. The variable domain in full, completed from reference TRBV7-2 and TRBJ1-1, reads GAGVSQSPSNKVTEKGKDVELRCDPISGHTALYWYRQSLGQGLEFLIYFQGNSAPDKSGLPSDRFSAERTGGSVSTLTIQRTQQEDSAVYLCASSARTGGRTEAFFGQGTRLTVV.

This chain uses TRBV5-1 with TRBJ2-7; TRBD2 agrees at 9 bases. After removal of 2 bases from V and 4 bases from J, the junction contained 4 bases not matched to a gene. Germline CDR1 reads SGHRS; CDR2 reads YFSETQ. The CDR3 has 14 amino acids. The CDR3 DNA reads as TGCGCCAGCAGCTTTAGCGGGGGTTCTTACGAGCAGTACTTC. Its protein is CASSFSGGSYEQYF.